The clone carrying this T cell receptor (beta chain) came up many times. Its specificity is not known. Amplification of TCR beta CDR3 regions used RNA as the template. The HTBI primer set served for first-round RT-PCR of the TCR CDR3. TCRdb recomputed calls from the multiplex PCR reads with MiXCR, one row per CDR3 protein. The sample includes roughly 170,000 distinct CDR3 sequences, approximately 15% of them seen just once. The V gene's germline CDR1 is SNHLY and CDR2 FYNNEI. The length of the CDR3 is 15 residues. With 0 bases clipped from V and 4 bases from J, the junction kept 2 bases outside the gene matches. This sample is part of a study of T cells in Graves' hyperthyroidism and ophthalmopathy. Study findings and constraints: Most thyroid-expanded clonotypes above 0.001 were also found in blood.

The chain combines TRBV2 with TRBJ2-3; 9 nucleotides line up with TRBD1. The source is a woman between 45 and 65 years old with Graves' hyperthyroidism. Sequenced material: blood. The CDR3 bases are TGTGCCAGCAGTGAAGCGCGACAGGGGGCAGATACGCAGTATTTT. Amino acid sequence: CASSEARQGADTQYF.